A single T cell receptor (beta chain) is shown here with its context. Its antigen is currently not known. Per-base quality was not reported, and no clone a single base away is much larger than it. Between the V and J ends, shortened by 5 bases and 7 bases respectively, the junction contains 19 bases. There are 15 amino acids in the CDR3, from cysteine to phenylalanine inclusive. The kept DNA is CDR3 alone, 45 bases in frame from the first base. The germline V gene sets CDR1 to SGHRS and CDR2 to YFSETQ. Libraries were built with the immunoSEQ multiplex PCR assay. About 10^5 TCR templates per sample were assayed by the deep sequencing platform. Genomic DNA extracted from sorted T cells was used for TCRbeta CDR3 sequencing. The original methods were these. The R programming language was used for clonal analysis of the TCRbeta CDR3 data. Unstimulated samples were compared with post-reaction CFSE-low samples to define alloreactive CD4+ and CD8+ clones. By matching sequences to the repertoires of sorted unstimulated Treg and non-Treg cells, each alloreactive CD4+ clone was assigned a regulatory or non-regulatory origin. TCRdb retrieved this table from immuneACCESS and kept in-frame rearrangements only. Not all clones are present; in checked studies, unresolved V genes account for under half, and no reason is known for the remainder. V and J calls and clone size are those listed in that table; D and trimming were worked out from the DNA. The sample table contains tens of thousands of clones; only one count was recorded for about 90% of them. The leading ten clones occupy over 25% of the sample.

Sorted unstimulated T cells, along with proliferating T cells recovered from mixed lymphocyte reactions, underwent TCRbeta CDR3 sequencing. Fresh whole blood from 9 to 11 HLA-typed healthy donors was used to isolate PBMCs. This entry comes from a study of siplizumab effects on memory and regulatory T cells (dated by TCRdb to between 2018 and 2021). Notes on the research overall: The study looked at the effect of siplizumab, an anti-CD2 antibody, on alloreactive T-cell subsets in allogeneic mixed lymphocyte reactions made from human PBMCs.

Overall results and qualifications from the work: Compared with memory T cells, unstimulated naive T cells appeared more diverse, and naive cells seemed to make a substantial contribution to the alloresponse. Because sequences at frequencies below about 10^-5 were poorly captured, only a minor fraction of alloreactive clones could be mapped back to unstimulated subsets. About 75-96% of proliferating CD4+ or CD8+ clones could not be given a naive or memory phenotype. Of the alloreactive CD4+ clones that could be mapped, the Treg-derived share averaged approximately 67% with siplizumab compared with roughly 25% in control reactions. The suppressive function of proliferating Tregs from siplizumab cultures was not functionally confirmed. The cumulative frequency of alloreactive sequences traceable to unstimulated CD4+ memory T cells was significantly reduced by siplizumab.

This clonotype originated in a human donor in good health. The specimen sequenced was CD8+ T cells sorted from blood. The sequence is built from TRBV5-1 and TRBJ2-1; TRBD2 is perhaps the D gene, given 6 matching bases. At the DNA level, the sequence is TGCGCCAGCAGGAGATCCGCGGGGTGGCAGAATGAGCAGTTCTTC. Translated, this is CASRRSAGWQNEQFF.